This T cell receptor (beta chain) was documented in a study of blood T cell repertoires in COVID-19. About the study: Samples came from the United States, Italy and Spain, spanning acute and convalescent COVID-19.

Original handling: From reference gene primer amplification, estimates of nucleated cell counts were derived. Sequenced by immunoSEQ multiplex PCR; TCRdb stores in-frame clones only, minus some. From that table come the V and J calls and clone size; the DNA was used to work out D and trimming. The sample shows 200,000 to 250,000 clones, roughly four fifths of them seen only once. Individuals aged about 18 to 89 years were recruited from roughly 22 US areas. In its sample, this clone was seen once. The specimen sequenced was PBMCs or T cells enriched from blood (not recorded which). The receptor was derived from a woman in her forties or fifties who had been exposed to COVID-19.

The CDR3 loop is CASSLTGSSTEAFF. The DNA of the CDR3 is TGTGCCAGCAGTTTGACAGGATCTTCCACTGAAGCTTTCTTT. The chain couples TRBV28 to TRBJ1-1; tentatively, D is TRBD1 (6 bases). V lost 3 bases, J lost 4 bases, and 12 bases lay in between. The CDR3 runs 14 residues. CDR1 is MDHEN and CDR2 is SYDVKM in the germline V gene. The whole variable domain, remainder taken from reference TRBV28 and TRBJ1-1, is DVKVTQSSRYLVKRTGEKVFLECVQDMDHENMFWYRQDPGLGLRLIYFSYDVKMKEKGDIPEGYSVSREKKERFSLILESASTNQTSMYLCASSLTGSSTEAFFGQGTRLTVV.